This T cell receptor beta chain was recorded in a study of human T cells and chemical hapten exposure (dated by TCRdb to the early 2020s). With respect to the entire study: For sensitization, 2% DPC in acetone was applied to a roughly 2 cm by roughly 2 cm area of upper inner arm skin. Throughout the study period of roughly 24 weeks, patients also received therapeutic DPC doses to the scalp every week. Patch testing on the upper back used Finn chambers containing 0.01% DPC, with scoring done after 6 days according to International Contact Dermatitis Research Group standards. Most of the patients in the cohort were female, and the cohort covered alopecia areata with under or over 50% scalp involvement, alopecia totalis and alopecia universalis. Libraries were combined into a pool for sequencing, and differences in TCR yield between samples came mainly from small differences in library volumes within the pool. Peripheral blood TCR repertoire changes were tracked in vivo in alopecia patients during primary and secondary sensitization to the hapten diphenylcyclopropenone (DPC). Blood samples were taken from patients before sensitization (week 0) and at 2, 6 and about 24 weeks after DPC sensitization. Blood for TCR sequencing was provided by twenty-nine alopecia patients at one to four time points (pre-sensitization, 2, 6 and 24 weeks).

Paper-wide results and their limitations: DPC sensitization did not change the number of TCRs with a frequency above 1 in 1000, and there was no evidence of changes in global repertoire structure. Repeated subsampling changed both the strength of the expansion versus patch-test correlation and the threshold at which the correlation became significant. Alopecia, a presumed autoimmune disease, was present in all patients, so the immune response of the patients might differ from that of healthy individuals. Patch test score was positively correlated with the number of PT1 expanded TCRs, with significance at thresholds 8, 16 and 32 but not at 4. Compared with pre-sensitization or healthy control sets, expanded TCRs formed significantly more large CDR3 similarity clusters, which is consistent with antigen-driven responses.

Per the publication, the time point label means: patch test 1, 2 weeks after DPC sensitization. Sample treatment or condition, as interpreted from the label and publication: therapeutic diphenylcyclopropenone sensitization with weekly scalp DPC. Blood at each patch-test visit was drawn before the patch test was applied. To be eligible, patients had to be aged 18 to 70, diagnosed with alopecia and judged suitable for DPC therapy, while pregnant patients were excluded. Total RNA was isolated from unfractionated whole blood collected in Tempus Blood RNA tubes. Libraries were made using RACE. TCRdb lists the instrument as NextSeq 500. During library preparation, unique molecular identifiers were attached to individual cDNA molecules so that TCRs could be counted in a quantitative, reproducible way. Each blood RNA sample was used to sequence both TCR alpha and TCR beta chains. Regarding the original processing steps: Samples had a median of about 96,000 TCRs, with a range from about 23,224 to 750,000. V, J and CDR3 annotation of the TCR reads was performed with the Decombinator software suite. Every sample was subsampled to the same number of TCRs (28,000) for the PS versus PT1 abundance plots. Expanded TCRs were defined as absent before sensitization and observed at least eight times at the 2-week time point. TCRdb's own reprocessing of the public reads used fastp at Q25 and MiXCR and kept productive beta chains. Duplicate CDR3 protein sequences are folded into a single record with the most common DNA and genes. Clone size and V and J calls follow TCRdb, not the original study. This sample holds tens of thousands of distinct CDR3 sequences; 32% were observed only once. The ten top clones hold approximately 9.1% of the sample.

V is reduced by 6 bases and J by 6 bases, leaving a spacing of 10 bases between them. From cysteine to phenylalanine, the CDR3 is 12 amino acids long. CDR3 DNA only is kept here, 36 bases in frame from base 1. This clonotype occurred a few times. What this receptor recognizes is not known. The sample holds no much larger clone one base away, and base qualities are not on file. Source: whole blood, taken in connection with sensitization to the hapten diphenylcyclopropenone (DPC). This sequence uses TRBV12-3 or TRBV12-4 and TRBJ2-3, and TRBD1 may be the D gene, going by 6 matching bases. This TCR was sampled from a middle-aged man with alopecia areata. Some clones in this sample may be carry-over from other donors' samples. The CDR3 here reads CASRGGYDTQYF. The nucleotide sequence reads TGTGCCAGCAGAGGGGGTTATGATACGCAGTATTTT.